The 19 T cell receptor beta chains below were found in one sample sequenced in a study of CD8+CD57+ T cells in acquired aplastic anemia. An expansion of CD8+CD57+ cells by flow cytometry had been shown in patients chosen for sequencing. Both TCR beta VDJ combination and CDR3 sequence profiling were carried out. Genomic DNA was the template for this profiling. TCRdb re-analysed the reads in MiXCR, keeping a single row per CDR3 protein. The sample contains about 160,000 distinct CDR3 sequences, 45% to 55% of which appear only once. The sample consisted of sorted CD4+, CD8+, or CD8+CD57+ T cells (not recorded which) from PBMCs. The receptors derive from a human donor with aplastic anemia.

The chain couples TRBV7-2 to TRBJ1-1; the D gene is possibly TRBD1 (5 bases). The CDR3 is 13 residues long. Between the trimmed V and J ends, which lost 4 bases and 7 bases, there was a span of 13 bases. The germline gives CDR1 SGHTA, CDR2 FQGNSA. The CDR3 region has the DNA TGTGCCAGCAGCTCGGCTCAGGGTGGTGAAGCTTTCTTT. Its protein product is CASSSAQGGEAFF.

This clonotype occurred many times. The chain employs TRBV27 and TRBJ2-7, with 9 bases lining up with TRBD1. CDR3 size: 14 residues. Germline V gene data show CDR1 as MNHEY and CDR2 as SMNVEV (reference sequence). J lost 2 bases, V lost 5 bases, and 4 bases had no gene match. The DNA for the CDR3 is TGTGCCAGCAGTCAGACAGGGGGGACCTACGAGCAGTACTTC. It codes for CASSQTGGTYEQYF.

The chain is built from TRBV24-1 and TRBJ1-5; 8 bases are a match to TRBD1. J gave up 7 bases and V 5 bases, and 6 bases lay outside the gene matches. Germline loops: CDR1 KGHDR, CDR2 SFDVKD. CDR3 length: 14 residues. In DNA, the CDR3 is TGTGCCACCAGTGGGACAGGGACCGGGCAGCCCCAGCATTTT. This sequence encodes CATSGTGTGQPQHF.

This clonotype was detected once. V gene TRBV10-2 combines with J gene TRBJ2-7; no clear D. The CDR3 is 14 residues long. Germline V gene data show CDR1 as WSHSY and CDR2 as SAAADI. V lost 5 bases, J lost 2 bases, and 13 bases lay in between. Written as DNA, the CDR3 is TGCGCCAGCAGTCCCCTGACCTGCACCTACGAGCAGTACTTC. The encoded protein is CASSPLTCTYEQYF.

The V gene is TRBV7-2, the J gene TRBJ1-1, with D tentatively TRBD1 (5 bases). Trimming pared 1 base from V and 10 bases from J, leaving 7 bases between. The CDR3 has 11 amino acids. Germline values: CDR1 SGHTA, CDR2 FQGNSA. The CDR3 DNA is TGTGCCAGCAGCTTAGAGAGGGGAGCTTTCTTT. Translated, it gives CASSLERGAFF.

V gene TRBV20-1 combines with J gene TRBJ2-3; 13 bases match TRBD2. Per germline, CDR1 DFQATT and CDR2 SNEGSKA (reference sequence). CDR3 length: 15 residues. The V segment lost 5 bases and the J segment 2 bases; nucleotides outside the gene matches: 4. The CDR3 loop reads CSAEGTSGVTDTQYF. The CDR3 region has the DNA TGCAGTGCTGAGGGGACTAGCGGGGTCACAGATACGCAGTATTTT.

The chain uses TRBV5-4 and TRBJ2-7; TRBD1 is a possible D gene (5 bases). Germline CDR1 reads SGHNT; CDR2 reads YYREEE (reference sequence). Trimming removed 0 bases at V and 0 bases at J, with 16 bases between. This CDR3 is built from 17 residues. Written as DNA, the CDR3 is TGTGCCAGCAGCTTGGCCGATCAAACAGGCTACTCCTACGAGCAGTACTTC. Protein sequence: CASSLADQTGYSYEQYF.

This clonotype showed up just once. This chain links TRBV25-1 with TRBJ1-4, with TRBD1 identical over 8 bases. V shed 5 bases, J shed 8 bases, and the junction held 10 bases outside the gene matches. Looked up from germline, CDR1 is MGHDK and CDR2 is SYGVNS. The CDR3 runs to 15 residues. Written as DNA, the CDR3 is TGTGCCAGCAGTCCAGCCAGGGGGCTTGGGGAAAAACTGTTTTTT. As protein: CASSPARGLGEKLFF. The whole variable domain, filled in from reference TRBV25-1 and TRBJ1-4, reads EADIYQTPRYLVIGTGKKITLECSQTMGHDKMYWYQQDPGMELHLIHYSYGVNSTEKGDLSSESTVSRIRTEHFPLTLESARPSHTSQYLCASSPARGLGEKLFFGSGTQLSVL.

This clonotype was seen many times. CDR3 protein: CASSRLAGHTDTQYF. CDR3 nucleotide sequence: TGTGCCAGTAGCCGACTAGCGGGACACACAGATACGCAGTATTTT. The chain couples TRBV19 to TRBJ2-3; 11 nucleotides match TRBD2. V shed 6 bases and J 2 bases; nucleotides not matched to a gene: 4. The CDR3 contains 15 residues. The germline V gene encodes CDR1 LNHDA and CDR2 SQIVND (reference sequence).

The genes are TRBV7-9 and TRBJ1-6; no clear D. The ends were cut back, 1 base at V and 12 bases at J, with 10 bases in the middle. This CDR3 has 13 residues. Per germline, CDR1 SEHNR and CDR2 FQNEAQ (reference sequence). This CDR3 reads CASSLGSGRPLHF. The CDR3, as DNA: TGTGCCAGCAGCTTAGGATCAGGAAGACCCCTCCACTTT.

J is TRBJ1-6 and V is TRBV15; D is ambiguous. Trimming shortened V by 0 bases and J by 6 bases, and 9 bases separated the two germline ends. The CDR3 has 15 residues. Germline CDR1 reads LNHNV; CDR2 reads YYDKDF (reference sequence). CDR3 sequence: CATSREGRGNSPLHF. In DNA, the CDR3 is TGTGCCACCAGCAGAGAGGGAAGAGGTAATTCACCCCTCCACTTT. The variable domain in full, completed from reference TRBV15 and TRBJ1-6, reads DAMVIQNPRYQVTQFGKPVTLSCSQTLNHNVMYWYQQKSSQAPKLLFHYYDKDFNNEADTPDNFQSRRPNTSFCFLDIRSPGLGDTAMYLCATSREGRGNSPLHFGNGTRLTVT.

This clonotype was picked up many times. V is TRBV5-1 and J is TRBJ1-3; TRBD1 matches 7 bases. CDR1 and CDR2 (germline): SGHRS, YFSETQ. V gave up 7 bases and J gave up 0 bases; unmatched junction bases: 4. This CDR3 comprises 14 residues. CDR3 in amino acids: CASRDSYSGNTIYF. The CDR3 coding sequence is TGCGCCAGCCGGGACAGCTACTCTGGAAACACCATATATTTT.

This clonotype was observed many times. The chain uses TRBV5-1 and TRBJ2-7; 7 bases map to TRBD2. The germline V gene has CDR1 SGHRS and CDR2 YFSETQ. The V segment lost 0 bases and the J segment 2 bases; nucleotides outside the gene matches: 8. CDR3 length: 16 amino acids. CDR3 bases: TGCGCCAGCAGCTTGGAAGGTACGGGAGGCGCCTACGAGCAGTACTTC. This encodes CASSLEGTGGAYEQYF.

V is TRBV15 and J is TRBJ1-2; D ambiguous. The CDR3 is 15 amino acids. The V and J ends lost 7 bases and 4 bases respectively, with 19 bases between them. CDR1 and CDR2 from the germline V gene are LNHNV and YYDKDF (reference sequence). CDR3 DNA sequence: TGTGCCACCACCCTCGGCAGCCAACAATTCTATGGCTACACCTTC. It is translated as CATTLGSQQFYGYTF.

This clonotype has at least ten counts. The CDR3 loop is CASSLSPAGTGELFF. DNA of the CDR3: TGTGCCAGCAGCTTATCCCCAGCAGGGACCGGGGAGCTGTTTTTT. The chain joins TRBV7-9 to TRBJ2-2, with D possibly matching TRBD1 (5 bases). Trimming pared 2 bases from V and 5 bases from J, leaving 12 bases between. Per the germline V gene, CDR1 is SEHNR and CDR2 is FQNEAQ (reference sequence). The CDR3 loop spans 15 amino acids.

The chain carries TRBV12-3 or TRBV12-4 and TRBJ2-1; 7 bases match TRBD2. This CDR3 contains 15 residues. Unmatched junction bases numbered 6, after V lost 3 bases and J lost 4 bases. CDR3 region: CASSFPSGVYNEQFF. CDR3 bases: TGTGCCAGCAGTTTCCCTAGCGGCGTATACAATGAGCAGTTCTTC.

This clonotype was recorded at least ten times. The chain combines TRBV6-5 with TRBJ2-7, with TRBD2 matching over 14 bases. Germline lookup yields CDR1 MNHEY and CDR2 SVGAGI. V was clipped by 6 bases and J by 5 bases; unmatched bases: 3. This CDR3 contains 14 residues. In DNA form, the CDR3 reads TGTGCCAGCAGAGGGACTAGCGGGAGTAACGAGCAGTACTTC. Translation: CASRGTSGSNEQYF.

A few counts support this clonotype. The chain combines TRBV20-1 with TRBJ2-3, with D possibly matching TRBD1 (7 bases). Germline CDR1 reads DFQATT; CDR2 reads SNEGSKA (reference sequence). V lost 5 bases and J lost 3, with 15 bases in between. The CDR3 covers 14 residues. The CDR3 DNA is TGCAGTGCTTCAGGGGGGATAAGGACAGATACGCAGTATTTT. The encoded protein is CSASGGIRTDTQYF.

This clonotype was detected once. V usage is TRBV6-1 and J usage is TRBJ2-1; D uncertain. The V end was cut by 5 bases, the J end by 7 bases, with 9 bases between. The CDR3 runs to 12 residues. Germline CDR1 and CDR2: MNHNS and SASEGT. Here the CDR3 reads CASSLARNEQFF. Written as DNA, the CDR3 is TGTGCCAGCAGTCTCGCTCGGAATGAGCAGTTCTTC.